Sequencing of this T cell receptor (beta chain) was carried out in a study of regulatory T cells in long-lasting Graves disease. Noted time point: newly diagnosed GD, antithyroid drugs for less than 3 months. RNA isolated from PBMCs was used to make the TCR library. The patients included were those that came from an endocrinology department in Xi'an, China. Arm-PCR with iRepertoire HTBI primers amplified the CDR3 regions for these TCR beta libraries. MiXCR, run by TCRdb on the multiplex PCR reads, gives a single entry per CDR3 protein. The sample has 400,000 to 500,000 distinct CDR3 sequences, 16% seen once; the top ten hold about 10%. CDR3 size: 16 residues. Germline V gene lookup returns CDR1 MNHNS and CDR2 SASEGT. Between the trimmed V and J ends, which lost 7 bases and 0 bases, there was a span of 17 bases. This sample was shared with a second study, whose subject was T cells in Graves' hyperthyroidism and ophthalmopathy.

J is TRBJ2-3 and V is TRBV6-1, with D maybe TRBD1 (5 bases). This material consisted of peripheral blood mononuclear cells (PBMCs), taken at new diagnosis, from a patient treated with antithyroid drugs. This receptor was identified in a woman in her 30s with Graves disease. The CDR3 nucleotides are TGTGCCAGCACCCTCGACAGTTCTGCAAGCACAGATACGCAGTATTTT. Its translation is CASTLDSSASTDTQYF.